These 16 T cell receptor beta chains originate from one sample sequenced in a study of blood T cell repertoires in COVID-19. The assay was immunoSEQ multiplex PCR, and TCRdb's table has in-frame clones only and misses some. The profile shows 130,000 to 150,000 clones, around 90% of them singletons. Sequencing was done on a sample of peripheral blood. The receptors originated from a man in his 70s with acute or convalescent COVID-19.

This chain links TRBV6-5 with TRBJ1-1, with a weak D call TRBD1 (5 bases). V gave up 7 bases and J gave up 3 bases, with 12 bases separating them. This CDR3 contains 13 residues. Germline V gives CDR1 MNHEY, CDR2 SVGAGI. CDR3 in DNA: TGTGCCAGCACTCAGGGTCTGCACACTGAAGCTTTCTTT. This gives the protein CASTQGLHTEAFF.

V is TRBV7-2 and J is TRBJ1-5; TRBD1 might be the D (6 bases). The V and J ends lost 7 bases and 4 bases respectively, with 17 bases between them. This CDR3 has 15 amino acids. CDR1 SGHTA and CDR2 FQGNSA come from the germline V gene. The CDR3 region is CASTLGGLSNQPQHF. The DNA for the CDR3 is TGTGCCAGCACTCTCGGGGGGCTCAGTAATCAGCCCCAGCATTTT.

The chain recombines TRBV10-3 with TRBJ2-7; weak D call: TRBD1 (5 bases). Germline CDR1 is ENHRY and CDR2 is SYGVKD. The V and J ends lost 0 bases and 2 bases respectively, with 14 bases between them. The CDR3 extends over 16 amino acids. The CDR3 sequence is CAISESGQGRPYEQYF. The CDR3 DNA sequence: TGTGCCATCAGTGAGTCCGGCCAGGGAAGGCCCTACGAGCAGTACTTC.

The CDR3 DNA reads TGTGCCAGCAGCTTCGTGAGGATTAGCGGGGGCAATGAGCAGTTCTTC. Residues: CASSFVRISGGNEQFF. This chain links TRBV7-8 with TRBJ2-1; 9 bases fit TRBD2. The CDR3 length is 16 residues. CDR1 and CDR2 (germline): SGHVS, FQNEAQ. With V trimmed by 3 bases and J by 6 bases, 9 bases remained unmatched.

This rearrangement joins TRBV5-1 to TRBJ2-3, with TRBD2 matching 10 bases. Losses at the gene ends were 2 bases for V and 8 bases for J; bases not matched to a gene: 14. The germline CDR1 and CDR2 sequences are SGHRS and YFSETQ. This CDR3 spans 17 amino acids. The CDR3 nucleotides are TGCGCCAGCAGCTTAGGTTTAGCGGGAGGCATGGAGGGTACGCAGTATTTT. Protein sequence: CASSLGLAGGMEGTQYF.

This clone was seen a single time. The rearrangement links TRBV5-8 to TRBJ2-2; TRBD2 matches 7 bases. The germline CDR1 and CDR2 sequences are SGHTS and YDEGEE. Losses at the gene ends were 4 bases for V and 6 bases for J; bases not matched to a gene: 12. This CDR3 has 16 residues. The CDR3 sequence: CASSGSREAVAGELFF. The CDR3 DNA reads as TGTGCCAGCAGCGGATCTCGGGAGGCGGTAGCCGGGGAGCTGTTTTTT.

This chain links TRBV2 with TRBJ1-5; 7 nucleotides line up with TRBD1. Trimming at V came to 8 bases and at J to 4 bases, leaving 8 bases not matched to a gene. This CDR3 comprises 14 residues. Per the germline V gene, CDR1 is SNHLY and CDR2 is FYNNEI. This CDR3 is CASQEGAWNQPQHF. The CDR3 DNA follows: TGTGCCAGCCAGGAGGGGGCCTGGAATCAGCCCCAGCATTTT.

This chain joins TRBV5-1 and TRBJ2-7; D perhaps matches TRBD1 (6 bases). The V gene lost 0 bases and the J gene lost 1 base, with 17 bases spanning the gap. The CDR3 contains 17 residues. CDR1 is SGHRS, CDR2 YFSETQ, per germline. The CDR3 loop reads CASSLGLTAGVSYEQYF. The CDR3 coding sequence is TGCGCCAGCAGCTTGGGCCTTACTGCAGGGGTATCCTACGAGCAGTACTTC.

This clone was picked up one time. The chain uses TRBV19 and TRBJ1-6; 9 bases agree with TRBD1. Germline V CDR1 and CDR2: LNHDA, SQIVND (reference sequence). The CDR3 runs to 15 residues. V dropped 4 bases and J dropped 7; count of bases not matched to a gene: 5. The CDR3 loop reads CASSTGQGGNSPLHF. In DNA form, the CDR3 reads TGTGCCAGTAGTACGGGACAGGGAGGGAATTCACCCCTCCACTTT.

The V call is TRBV4-2, the J call TRBJ2-3, with 7 bases matching TRBD2. There are 15 residues in the CDR3. With 3 bases clipped from V and 6 bases from J, the junction kept 9 bases outside the gene matches. Germline CDR1 and CDR2: LGHNA and YNFKEQ. CDR3 sequence: CASSQSSGPADTQYF. The DNA for the CDR3 is TGTGCCAGCAGCCAGTCTAGCGGACCCGCGGATACGCAGTATTTT.

V gene TRBV7-8 combines with J gene TRBJ1-1; 10 bases map to TRBD1. The CDR3 sequence is 17 residues long. Germline assignment: CDR1 SGHVS and CDR2 FQNEAQ. V gave up 2 bases and J gave up 3 bases; unmatched junction bases: 9. The CDR3 spells CASSLTGTGVLDTEAFF. The CDR3 DNA reads as TGTGCCAGCAGCTTAACCGGGACAGGGGTTTTGGACACTGAAGCTTTCTTT.

This clone has more than one count but fewer than ten. The chain employs TRBV6-5 and TRBJ1-2; 7 nucleotides line up with TRBD1. The CDR3 runs to 14 residues. The V gene end was trimmed by 6 bases and the J gene end by 4 bases; junction bases not matched to a gene: 8. The germline CDR1 and CDR2 sequences are MNHEY and SVGAGI. As DNA, the CDR3 is TGTGCCAGCAGCACCACACAGGGGACCTATGGCTACACCTTC. Translating gives CASSTTQGTYGYTF.

This clone was seen a single time. The J gene is TRBJ2-1, the V gene TRBV20-1; D not resolved. This CDR3 is built from 11 residues. Germline V gives CDR1 DFQATT, CDR2 SNEGSKA (reference sequence). The V and J ends lost 6 bases and 5 bases respectively, with 8 bases between them. CDR3 region: CSAEANNEQFF. In DNA, the CDR3 is TGCAGTGCCGAGGCGAACAATGAGCAGTTCTTC.

The CDR3 bases are TGCGCCAGCAGCTCGCAGGGCGCTGGGGCCAACGTCCTGACTTTC. Its protein product is CASSSQGAGANVLTF. This chain connects TRBV5-1 to TRBJ2-6, with D possibly TRBD1 on 5 matching bases. The CDR3 is 15 residues long. Trimming shortened V by 3 bases and J by 2 bases, and 9 bases separated the two germline ends. In germline, CDR1 is SGHRS, CDR2 YFSETQ.

V usage is TRBV5-1 and J usage is TRBJ1-2, with no clear D. The CDR3 sequence is 14 residues long. Germline V CDR1 and CDR2: SGHRS, YFSETQ. Trimming took 4 bases from V and 4 from J, leaving 14 bases between them. Here the CDR3 reads CASSPAQEGYGYTF. CDR3 DNA sequence: TGCGCCAGCAGCCCCGCGCAGGAAGGCTATGGCTACACCTTC.

The chain has TRBV5-1 and TRBJ2-7, with 8 positions matching TRBD1. The CDR3 has 16 residues. Trimming took 5 bases from V and 2 from J; bases not matched to a gene: 12. Germline CDR1 is SGHRS and CDR2 is YFSETQ. The CDR3 DNA reads TGCGCCAGCAGACCTACCGGACAGGGCCCACCCTACGAGCAGTACTTC. Translating it yields CASRPTGQGPPYEQYF.